These 14 T cell receptor beta chains came from one sample sequenced in a study of blood T cell repertoires in COVID-19. Assay: immunoSEQ multiplex PCR; the TCRdb copy retains only in-frame clones and omits some. The sample shows approximately 230,000 clones, 86% of them seen only once. Material for sequencing was peripheral blood. Receptor source: a young man who had recovered from COVID-19.

The rearrangement uses TRBV2 and TRBJ2-2; D unclear. Germline V lookup: CDR1 SNHLY, CDR2 FYNNEI. V gave up 1 base and J gave up 1 base, with 10 bases separating them. The CDR3 has 16 residues. CDR3 DNA sequence: TGTGCCAGCAGTGAAGACAGCTCTCGGAACACCGGGGAGCTGTTTTTT. Its translation is CASSEDSSRNTGELFF.

The rearrangement uses TRBV9 and TRBJ2-7, with no clear D. CDR3 length equals 15 residues. Trimming shortened V by 0 bases and J by 7 bases, and 17 bases separated the two germline ends. Germline V gene sequence: CDR1 SGDLS, CDR2 YYNGEE. The CDR3 DNA is TGTGCCAGCAGCGTAGATCCCACTGTTCCGGGTGAGCAGTACTTC. As protein: CASSVDPTVPGEQYF.

The chain uses TRBV7-9 and TRBJ2-7, with TRBD1 identical over 8 bases. The CDR3 covers 17 residues. In germline, CDR1 is SEHNR, CDR2 FQNEAQ (reference sequence). With 5 bases clipped from V and 4 bases from J, the junction kept 16 bases outside the gene matches. CDR3 in amino acids: CASSHLPGTGSSYEQYF. The CDR3 nucleotides are TGTGCCAGCAGCCACCTTCCCGGGACAGGCTCGTCATACGAGCAGTACTTC.

V usage is TRBV6-5 and J usage is TRBJ2-7; a possible D gene is TRBD1 (6 bases). Germline V gene data show CDR1 as MNHEY and CDR2 as SVGAGI. Trimming left V 0 bases short and J 4 bases short, with 10 bases between. The CDR3 extends over 14 amino acids. DNA of the CDR3: TGTGCCAGCAGTTACTCACAGGGTGGGTACGAGCAGTACTTC. Amino acids: CASSYSQGGYEQYF.

V and J are TRBV9 and TRBJ2-3, with 9 bases fitting TRBD2. V was pared by 0 bases and J by 3 bases, with 14 bases of the junction left unmatched. There are 19 residues in the CDR3. Per the germline V gene, CDR1 is SGDLS and CDR2 is YYNGEE. In nucleotides, the CDR3 is TGTGCCAGCAGCGTAGAAGGTTTTACGGCGGGGGGGCCAACAGATACGCAGTATTTT. Its protein is CASSVEGFTAGGPTDTQYF.

The V and J genes are TRBV18 and TRBJ2-2, with D uncertain. Trimming took 4 bases from V and 5 from J, leaving 5 bases between them. The length of the CDR3 is 12 residues. Per the germline V gene, CDR1 is KGHSH and CDR2 is LQKENI. CDR3 region: CASSRGTGELFF. CDR3 DNA: TGTGCCAGCTCACGAGGTACCGGGGAGCTGTTTTTT.

The V call is TRBV5-1, the J call TRBJ2-3, with D unclear. V dropped 3 bases and J dropped 0 bases, with 8 bases sitting between them. The germline V gene has CDR1 SGHRS and CDR2 YFSETQ. CDR3 length: 14 amino acids. CDR3 amino acids: CASSSGPSTDTQYF. CDR3 nucleotides: TGCGCCAGCAGCTCGGGTCCTAGCACAGATACGCAGTATTTT.

This sequence joins TRBV24-1 and TRBJ1-6, with TRBD1 as a possible D gene (6 bases). CDR1 and CDR2 from the germline V gene are KGHDR and SFDVKD. The CDR3 consists of 16 residues. V gave up 0 bases and J gave up 7 bases, with 12 bases separating them. For the CDR3, the DNA is TGTGCCACCAGTGATTTGAGGGGACATCAGAATTCACCCCTCCACTTT. This gives the protein CATSDLRGHQNSPLHF.

J is TRBJ2-3 and V is TRBV15; D unclear. The V gene lost 0 bases and the J gene lost 5 bases, with 6 bases spanning the gap. Germline V gives CDR1 LNHNV, CDR2 YYDKDF (reference sequence). This CDR3 has 13 residues. The DNA of the CDR3 is TGTGCCACCAGCAGAGATCCGTTAGATACGCAGTATTTT. It encodes CATSRDPLDTQYF.

The chain recombines TRBV7-9 with TRBJ2-7; D is unclear. The V end lost 6 bases, the J end lost 3 bases, and 3 bases lay between the germline ends. The germline V gene has CDR1 SEHNR and CDR2 FQNEAQ (reference sequence). The CDR3 has 10 amino acids. The CDR3 is CASSLYEQYF. Here the CDR3 DNA reads TGTGCCAGCAGTCTCTACGAGCAGTACTTC. The whole variable domain, remainder taken from reference TRBV7-9 and TRBJ2-7, is DTGVSQNPRHKITKRGQNVTFRCDPISEHNRLYWYRQTLGQGPEFLTYFQNEAQLEKSRLLSDRFSAERPKGSFSTLEIQRTEQGDSAMYLCASSLYEQYFGPGTRLTVT.

The V call is TRBV27, the J call TRBJ1-1; no firm D call. V was pared by 3 bases and J by 0 bases, with 8 bases between. The length of the CDR3 is 14 residues. From germline, CDR1 is MNHEY and CDR2 SMNVEV (reference sequence). The CDR3 is CASSFHQLNTEAFF. CDR3 nucleotide sequence: TGTGCCAGCAGTTTCCATCAGTTGAACACTGAAGCTTTCTTT.

The V and J genes are TRBV7-9 and TRBJ2-7; D call uncertain. The germline V gene has CDR1 SEHNR and CDR2 FQNEAQ (reference sequence). The CDR3 is 12 residues long. V lost 5 bases to trimming and J lost 6 bases, with 11 bases between them. Here the CDR3 reads CASSQQALEQYF. The DNA for the CDR3 is TGTGCCAGCAGCCAGCAGGCTCTCGAGCAGTACTTC.

This clone was observed a single time. V usage is TRBV10-1 and J usage is TRBJ2-1, with D possibly matching TRBD1 (8 bases). V was clipped by 6 bases and J by 8 bases, with 14 bases between them. CDR3 length equals 13 residues. Germline V gene lookup returns CDR1 WNHNN and CDR2 SYGVQD (reference sequence). The CDR3 DNA follows: TGCGCCAGCAGAGTACAGGGGGGGGATGAGCAGTTCTTC. Translation gives CASRVQGGDEQFF.

The chain recombines TRBV20-1 with TRBJ2-7; tentative D call: TRBD2 (5 bases). CDR3 size: 11 residues. CDR1 is DFQATT, CDR2 SNEGSKA, per germline (reference sequence). Trimming left V 1 base short and J 7 bases short, with 8 bases between. CDR3 region: CSARGRMEQYF. In nucleotides, the CDR3 is TGCAGTGCTAGAGGGAGGATGGAGCAGTACTTC.